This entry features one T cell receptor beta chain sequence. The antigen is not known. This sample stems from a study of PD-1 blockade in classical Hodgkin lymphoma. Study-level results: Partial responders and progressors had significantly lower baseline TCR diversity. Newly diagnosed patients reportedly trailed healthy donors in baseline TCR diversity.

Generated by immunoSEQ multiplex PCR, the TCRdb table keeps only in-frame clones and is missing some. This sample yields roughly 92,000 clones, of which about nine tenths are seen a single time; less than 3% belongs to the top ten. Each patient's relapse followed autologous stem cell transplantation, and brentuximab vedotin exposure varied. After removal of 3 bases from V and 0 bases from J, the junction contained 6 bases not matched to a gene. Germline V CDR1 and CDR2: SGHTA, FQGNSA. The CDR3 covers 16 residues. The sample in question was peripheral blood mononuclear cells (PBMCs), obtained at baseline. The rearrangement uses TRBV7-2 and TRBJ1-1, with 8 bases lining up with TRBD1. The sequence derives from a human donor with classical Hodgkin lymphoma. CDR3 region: CASSFTGGPMNTEAFF. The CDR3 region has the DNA TGTGCCAGCAGCTTTACAGGGGGACCCATGAACACTGAAGCTTTCTTT. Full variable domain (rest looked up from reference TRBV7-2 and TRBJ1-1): GAGVSQSPSNKVTEKGKDVELRCDPISGHTALYWYRQSLGQGLEFLIYFQGNSAPDKSGLPSDRFSAERTGGSVSTLTIQRTQQEDSAVYLCASSFTGGPMNTEAFFGQGTRLTVV.